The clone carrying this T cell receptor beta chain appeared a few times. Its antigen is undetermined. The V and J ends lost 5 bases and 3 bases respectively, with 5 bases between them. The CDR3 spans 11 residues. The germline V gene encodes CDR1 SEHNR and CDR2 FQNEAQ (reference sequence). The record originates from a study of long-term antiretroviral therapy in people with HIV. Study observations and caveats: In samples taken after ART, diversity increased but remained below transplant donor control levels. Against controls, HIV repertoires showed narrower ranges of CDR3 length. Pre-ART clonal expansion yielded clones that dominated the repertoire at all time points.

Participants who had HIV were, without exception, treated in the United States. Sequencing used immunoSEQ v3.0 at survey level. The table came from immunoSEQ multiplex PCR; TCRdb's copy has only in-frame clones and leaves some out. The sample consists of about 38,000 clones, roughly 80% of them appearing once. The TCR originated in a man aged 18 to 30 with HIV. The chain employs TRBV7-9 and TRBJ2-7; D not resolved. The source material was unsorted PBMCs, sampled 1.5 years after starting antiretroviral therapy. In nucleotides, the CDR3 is TGTGCCAGCAGCCCACGCTACGAGCAGTACTTC. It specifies CASSPRYEQYF.